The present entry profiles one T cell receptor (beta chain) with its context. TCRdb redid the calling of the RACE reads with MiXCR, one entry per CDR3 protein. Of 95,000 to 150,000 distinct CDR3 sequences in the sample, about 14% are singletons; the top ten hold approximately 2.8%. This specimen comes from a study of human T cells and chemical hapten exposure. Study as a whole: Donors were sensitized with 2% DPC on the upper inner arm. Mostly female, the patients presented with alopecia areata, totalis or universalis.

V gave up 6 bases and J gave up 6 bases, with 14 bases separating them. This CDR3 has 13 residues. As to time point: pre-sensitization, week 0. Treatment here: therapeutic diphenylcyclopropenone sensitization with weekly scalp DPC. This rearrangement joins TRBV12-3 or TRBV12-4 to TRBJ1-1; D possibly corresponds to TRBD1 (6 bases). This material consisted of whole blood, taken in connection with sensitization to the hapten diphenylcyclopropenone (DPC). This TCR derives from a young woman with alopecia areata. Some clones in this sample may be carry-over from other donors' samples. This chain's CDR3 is CASRLDSLAEAFF. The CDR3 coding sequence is TGTGCCAGCAGGTTGGACAGTTTGGCTGAAGCTTTCTTT.